A selection of T cell receptor beta chains follows, all from one sample in a study of T cells expressing NK-cell markers. No DNA is given; TCRdb re-called the 5' RACE reads and lists each CDR3 protein once. The record lists some 600,000 distinct CDR3 sequences, of which the ten most abundant hold roughly 3.5%. The sequencing sample was made of blood T cells: a sorted CD56 or NKG2C T cell subset, CD4+ or CD8+ T cells, or bulk PBMC T cells (not recorded which). The receptors were gathered from a man younger than 30 in good health. CDR3s include the opening cysteine and the closing phenylalanine or tryptophan. Fields, in order: J gene, V gene, CDR3 protein.

j_gene: TRBJ2-5
v_gene: TRBV5-1
CDR3aa: CASSPWTEETQYF

j_gene: TRBJ1-1
v_gene: TRBV20-1
CDR3aa: CSAVRGLNTEAFF

j_gene: TRBJ2-6
v_gene: TRBV20-1
CDR3aa: CSAPRVWSGANVLTF

j_gene: TRBJ2-1
v_gene: TRBV7-3
CDR3aa: CASSLESGRAYNEQFF

j_gene: TRBJ1-5
v_gene: TRBV6-2/TRBV6-3
CDR3aa: CASSYGDSYQPQHF

j_gene: TRBJ2-1
v_gene: TRBV29-1
CDR3aa: CSVRLAGWQFF

j_gene: TRBJ2-1
v_gene: TRBV27
CDR3aa: CASTGAGRSYNEQFF

j_gene: TRBJ1-5
v_gene: TRBV12-3/TRBV12-4
CDR3aa: CASSRQGSLGPQHF

j_gene: TRBJ2-5
v_gene: TRBV24-1
CDR3aa: CATSERAAGVETQYF

j_gene: TRBJ2-1
v_gene: TRBV29-1
CDR3aa: CSVEGGRAGEYNEQFF

j_gene: TRBJ2-4
v_gene: TRBV10-1
CDR3aa: CASSEEASGKNIQYF

j_gene: TRBJ2-7
v_gene: TRBV7-3
CDR3aa: CASSLTFASGSSEQYF

j_gene: TRBJ2-5
v_gene: TRBV10-3
CDR3aa: CAIKSQETQYF

j_gene: TRBJ2-4
v_gene: TRBV5-5
CDR3aa: CASSFSVEGVNIQYF

j_gene: TRBJ2-5
v_gene: TRBV7-9
CDR3aa: CASSFQARGQLETQYF

j_gene: TRBJ1-6
v_gene: TRBV18
CDR3aa: CASSPTGPPLHF

j_gene: TRBJ2-1
v_gene: TRBV7-9
CDR3aa: CASSLESSPNNEQFF

j_gene: TRBJ2-5
v_gene: TRBV3-1
CDR3aa: CASSQVARMETQYF

j_gene: TRBJ1-2
v_gene: TRBV5-5
CDR3aa: CASSSTVNYGYTF

j_gene: TRBJ2-2
v_gene: TRBV28
CDR3aa: CASSFVAGRRTGELFF

j_gene: TRBJ2-1
v_gene: TRBV4-3
CDR3aa: CASSQGPEGANNEQFF

j_gene: TRBJ1-1
v_gene: TRBV21-1
CDR3aa: CASSPVRTGGAGTEAFF

j_gene: TRBJ2-5
v_gene: TRBV5-1
CDR3aa: CASSSPPETQYF

j_gene: TRBJ2-5
v_gene: TRBV20-1
CDR3aa: CSASPTGLVGETQYF

j_gene: TRBJ2-7
v_gene: TRBV29-1
CDR3aa: CSVKGQLYEQYF

j_gene: TRBJ1-6
v_gene: TRBV4-2
CDR3aa: CASSQLGTPDNSPLHF

j_gene: TRBJ2-1
v_gene: TRBV6-2/TRBV6-3
CDR3aa: CASSYEVLAGGGNEQFF

j_gene: TRBJ2-3
v_gene: TRBV4-2
CDR3aa: CASSQELAPDTQYF

j_gene: TRBJ2-3
v_gene: TRBV6-4
CDR3aa: CASSDGGQGTDTQYF

j_gene: TRBJ1-2
v_gene: TRBV5-1
CDR3aa: CASSLSTGSAYGYTF

j_gene: TRBJ2-4
v_gene: TRBV12-3/TRBV12-4
CDR3aa: CASSFWGARAKNIQYF

j_gene: TRBJ1-5
v_gene: TRBV18
CDR3aa: CASSPGSDQPQHF

j_gene: TRBJ2-1
v_gene: TRBV15
CDR3aa: CATSSDRGRHYNEQFF

j_gene: TRBJ2-5
v_gene: TRBV28
CDR3aa: CASSLAPDSQETQYF

j_gene: TRBJ2-2
v_gene: TRBV24-1
CDR3aa: CATSEGGGTGNTGELFF

j_gene: TRBJ2-1
v_gene: TRBV29-1
CDR3aa: CSVERDRGGNEQFF

j_gene: TRBJ1-2
v_gene: TRBV9
CDR3aa: CASSTWGRANYGYTF

j_gene: TRBJ2-3
v_gene: TRBV3-1
CDR3aa: CASSSGTVTDTQYF

j_gene: TRBJ2-7
v_gene: TRBV28
CDR3aa: CASSPIPEEQYF